These 3 T cell receptor beta chains share one sample of origin, sequenced in a study of T cell repertoires in cytomegalovirus infection. From the reads, TCRdb called clonotypes with MiXCR, one entry per CDR3 protein. This sample has approximately 250,000 distinct CDR3 sequences, with roughly 10% found just once. Input material: PBMCs. These receptors were collected from a human donor in good health (CMV status not recorded). Some clones in this sample may be carry-over from other donors' samples.

The rearrangement links TRBV2 to TRBJ2-1, with D unresolved. V lost 4 bases to trimming and J lost 9 bases, with 13 bases between them. The CDR3 runs to 13 residues. Germline values: CDR1 SNHLY, CDR2 FYNNEI. The CDR3 nucleotides are TGTGCCAGCAGTGGTCTTGGCTCGGGTGAGCAGTTCTTC. It translates to CASSGLGSGEQFF.

The rearrangement joins TRBV7-2 to TRBJ2-5; 7 bases match TRBD1. This CDR3 contains 15 residues. Per germline, CDR1 SGHTA and CDR2 FQGNSA. The junction had 9 bases not matched to a gene; V was cut back by 4 bases and J by 4 bases. The CDR3 loop is CASSSMTGSGETQYF. DNA for the CDR3: TGTGCCAGCAGCTCAATGACAGGGAGTGGAGAGACCCAGTACTTC.

This clonotype has just a few counts. The V and J genes are TRBV5-6 and TRBJ2-7, with no clear D. The germline gives CDR1 SGHDT, CDR2 YYEEEE. The CDR3 is 13 residues long. V shed 0 bases and J shed 6 bases, with 10 bases lying between them. CDR3 in DNA: TGTGCCAGCAGCTTGGTATTGGGTTTCGAGCAGTACTTC. As protein: CASSLVLGFEQYF.